One and the same sample provided the 10 T cell receptor beta chains below, sequenced in a study of blood T cell repertoires in COVID-19. Method: immunoSEQ multiplex PCR; TCRdb's copy keeps in-frame clones and lacks some. The profile covers 230,000 or so clones, with more than 65% appearing a single time and approximately 2.3% taken by the ten largest. The sample taken for sequencing was peripheral blood. These receptors came from a man aged 35 to 55 who had recovered from COVID-19.

This clone showed up just a few times. The CDR3 sequence: CASSLGSRGPYSPLHF. The CDR3 DNA sequence: TGTGCCAGCAGCCTTGGATCCAGGGGGCCTTACTCACCCCTCCACTTT. This rearrangement joins TRBV3-1 (or the pseudogene TRBV3-2) to TRBJ1-6, with 8 bases identical to TRBD1. The germline CDR1 and CDR2 sequences are LGHDT and YNNKEL (reference sequence). The CDR3 consists of 16 residues. Unmatched junction bases numbered 12, after V lost 4 bases and J lost 10 bases.

This sequence joins TRBV2 and TRBJ2-1; 7 nucleotides match TRBD2. CDR1 SNHLY and CDR2 FYNNEI come from the germline V gene. This CDR3 is 12 amino acids long. V lost 4 bases to trimming and J lost 7 bases; unmatched junction nucleotides: 1. The CDR3 nucleotides are TGTGCCAGCAGTGGGGGGGGGAATGAGCAGTTCTTC. Translated: CASSGGGNEQFF.

With regard to this clone: Other DNA sequences in this sample translate to the same CDR3. The chain combines TRBV5-1 with TRBJ2-3; unclear D gene. The ends were cut back, 1 base at V and 0 bases at J, with 3 bases in the middle. CDR3 length equals 13 residues. CDR1 and CDR2 from the germline V gene are SGHRS and YFSETQ. The CDR3 region has the DNA TGCGCCAGCAGCTTGACAAGCACAGATACGCAGTATTTT. Encoded protein: CASSLTSTDTQYF.

The rearrangement joins TRBV29-1 to TRBJ2-7, with D maybe TRBD1 (6 bases). CDR1 is SQVTM, CDR2 ANQGSEA, per germline. This CDR3 has 14 amino acids. The V gene lost 6 bases and the J gene lost 3 bases, with 18 bases spanning the gap. The DNA for the CDR3 is TGCAGCGTCGTACCCCGGGACACTAGCTACGAGCAGTACTTC. It translates to CSVVPRDTSYEQYF.

This rearrangement joins TRBV14 to TRBJ1-1; D gene ambiguous. Per germline, CDR1 SGHDN and CDR2 FVKESK. The V and J ends lost 3 bases and 4 bases respectively, with 12 bases between them. The CDR3 consists of 14 residues. CDR3 coding DNA: TGTGCCAGCAGCCAGTACCAGGATTCCACTGAAGCTTTCTTT. It encodes CASSQYQDSTEAFF.

CDR3: CASSLDPRGVGEKLFF. In DNA, the CDR3 is TGTGCCAGCAGCTTAGACCCACGGGGGGTTGGTGAAAAACTGTTTTTT. The chain recombines TRBV11-2 with TRBJ1-4; maybe TRBD1 (5 bases). The V gene's germline CDR1 is SGHAT and CDR2 FQNNGV. The CDR3 has 16 residues. Deletions cut 0 bases from V and 7 bases from J, with 15 bases between.

V gene TRBV9 combines with J gene TRBJ2-1; 8 nucleotides agree with TRBD2. Germline CDR1 SGDLS, CDR2 YYNGEE. The CDR3 loop spans 15 amino acids. With V trimmed by 3 bases and J by 8 bases, 10 bases remained unmatched. The CDR3 sequence: CASSATSGERDEQFF. The CDR3 DNA reads TGTGCCAGCAGCGCCACTAGCGGAGAGAGGGATGAGCAGTTCTTC.

This chain connects TRBV2 to TRBJ1-6; 9 bases line up with TRBD1. CDR1 is SNHLY and CDR2 is FYNNEI in the germline V gene. CDR3 length: 15 amino acids. After removal of 4 bases from V and 9 bases from J, the junction contained 7 bases not matched to a gene. In DNA, the CDR3 is TGTGCCAGCAGTGTAGGGGACAGGGTGGGTTCACCCCTCCACTTT. Amino acid sequence: CASSVGDRVGSPLHF.

The chain recombines TRBV5-5 with TRBJ2-1; the match to TRBD2 covers 11 bases. V shed 4 bases, J shed 6 bases, and the junction held 9 bases outside the gene matches. Per germline, CDR1 SGHKS and CDR2 YYEKEE (reference sequence). The CDR3 is made up of 16 amino acids. The chain's CDR3 is CASSPSLGTSGNEQFF. The CDR3 nucleotides read TGTGCCAGCAGCCCTAGCTTGGGGACTAGCGGCAATGAGCAGTTCTTC.

V usage is TRBV29-1 and J usage is TRBJ2-3; possible D gene TRBD1, 5 bases. The CDR3 has 14 amino acids. V was trimmed by 2 bases and J by 3 bases, leaving 12 bases between them. The germline V gene encodes CDR1 SQVTM and CDR2 ANQGSEA. CDR3 loop: CSVELLRGTDTQYF. CDR3 in DNA: TGCAGCGTTGAACTCTTAAGGGGAACAGATACGCAGTATTTT.